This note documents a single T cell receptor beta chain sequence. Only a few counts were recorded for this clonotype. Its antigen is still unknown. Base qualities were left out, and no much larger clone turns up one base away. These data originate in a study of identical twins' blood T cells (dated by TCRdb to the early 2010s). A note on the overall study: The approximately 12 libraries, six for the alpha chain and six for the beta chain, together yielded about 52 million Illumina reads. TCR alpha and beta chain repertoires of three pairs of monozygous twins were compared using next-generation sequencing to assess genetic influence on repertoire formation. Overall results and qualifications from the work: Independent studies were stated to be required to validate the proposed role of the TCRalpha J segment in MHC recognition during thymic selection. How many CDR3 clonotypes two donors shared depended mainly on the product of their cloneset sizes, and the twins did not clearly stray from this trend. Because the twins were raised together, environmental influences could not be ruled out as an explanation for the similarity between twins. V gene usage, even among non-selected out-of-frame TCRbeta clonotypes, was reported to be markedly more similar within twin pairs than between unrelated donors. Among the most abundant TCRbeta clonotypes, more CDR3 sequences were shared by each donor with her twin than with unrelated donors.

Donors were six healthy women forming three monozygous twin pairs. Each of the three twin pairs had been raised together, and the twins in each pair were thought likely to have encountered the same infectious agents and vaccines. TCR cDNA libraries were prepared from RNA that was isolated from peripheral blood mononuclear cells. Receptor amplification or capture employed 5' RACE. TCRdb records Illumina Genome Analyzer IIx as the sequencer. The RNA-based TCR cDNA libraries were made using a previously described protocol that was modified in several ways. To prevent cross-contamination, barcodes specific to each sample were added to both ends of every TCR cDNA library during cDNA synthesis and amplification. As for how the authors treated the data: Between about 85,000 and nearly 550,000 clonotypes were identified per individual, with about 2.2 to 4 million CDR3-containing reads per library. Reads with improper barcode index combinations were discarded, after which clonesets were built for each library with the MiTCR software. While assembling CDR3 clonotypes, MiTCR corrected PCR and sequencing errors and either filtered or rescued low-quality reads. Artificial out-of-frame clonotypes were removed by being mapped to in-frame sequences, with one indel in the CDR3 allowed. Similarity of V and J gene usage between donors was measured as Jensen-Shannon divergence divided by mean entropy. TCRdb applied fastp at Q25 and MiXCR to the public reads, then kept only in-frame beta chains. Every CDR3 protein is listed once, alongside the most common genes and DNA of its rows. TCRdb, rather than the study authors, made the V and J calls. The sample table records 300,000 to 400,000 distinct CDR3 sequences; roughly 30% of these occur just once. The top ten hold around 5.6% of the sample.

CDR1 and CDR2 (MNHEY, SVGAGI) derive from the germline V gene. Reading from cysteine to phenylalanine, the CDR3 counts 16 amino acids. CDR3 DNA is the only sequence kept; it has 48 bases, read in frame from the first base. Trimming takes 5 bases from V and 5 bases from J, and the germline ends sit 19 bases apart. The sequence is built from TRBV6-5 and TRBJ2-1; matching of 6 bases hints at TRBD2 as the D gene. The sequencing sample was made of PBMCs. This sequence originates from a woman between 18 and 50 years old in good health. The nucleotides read TGTGCCAGCAGTCTGAACGCGGGGTCTGCCCACAATGAGCAGTTCTTC. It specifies CASSLNAGSAHNEQFF.